The 26 T cell receptor beta chains listed next were all sequenced from one sample in a study of blood T cell repertoires in COVID-19. Only in-frame clones appear in the TCRdb table, and some are missing; sequencing was by immunoSEQ multiplex PCR. The sample includes approximately 90,000 clones, approximately 87% of them seen just once. Sequencing was done on a sample of peripheral blood. These TCRs come from a human donor in a cohort sampled during active COVID-19.

The sample holds a few counts of this clone. V gene TRBV27 combines with J gene TRBJ2-7; 9 nucleotides line up with TRBD1. The length of the CDR3 is 15 residues. V trimming: 5 bases; J trimming: 2 bases; junction bases outside the gene matches: 7. The germline CDR1 and CDR2 sequences are MNHEY and SMNVEV (reference sequence). CDR3: CASSPPGQGPYEQYF. The CDR3 bases are TGTGCCAGCAGTCCCCCGGGACAGGGTCCCTACGAGCAGTACTTC.

The genes are TRBV11-2 and TRBJ1-4; no reliable D call. V lost 5 bases to trimming and J lost 3 bases, with 22 bases between them. The germline CDR1 and CDR2 sequences are SGHAT and FQNNGV. The CDR3 runs to 18 residues. As DNA, the CDR3 is TGTGCCAGCAGCCAAGACCCCGGGTCTCCATCTTCTAATGAAAAACTGTTTTTT. It yields the protein CASSQDPGSPSSNEKLFF.

The CDR3 DNA is TGTGCCAGCAGCTTAGAGGGAGGGGTCCCCTACAATGAGCAGTTCTTC. This codes for CASSLEGGVPYNEQFF. The chain employs TRBV7-2 and TRBJ2-1; 7 bases align to TRBD2. J gave up 2 bases and V 1 base, and 5 bases lay outside the gene matches. This CDR3 comprises 16 residues. Germline assignment: CDR1 SGHTA and CDR2 FQGNSA.

The rearrangement joins TRBV6-4 to TRBJ2-1, with 9 bases lining up with TRBD2. The CDR3 has 17 residues. J was trimmed by 1 base and V by 5 bases; bases with no gene match: 9. The germline CDR1 and CDR2 sequences are MRHNA and SNTAGT. DNA for the CDR3: TGTGCCAGCAGTCAGCGGGGGGATCTGGGTTCCTACAATGAGCAGTTCTTC. It specifies CASSQRGDLGSYNEQFF.

The V call is TRBV27, the J call TRBJ1-5, with 9 bases that match TRBD1. This CDR3 is built from 15 residues. Per the germline V gene, CDR1 is MNHEY and CDR2 is SMNVEV (reference sequence). V shed 2 bases and J 2 bases; nucleotides not matched to a gene: 1. Here the CDR3 DNA reads TGTGCCAGCAGTTTAAGGACAGGGGGCAATCAGCCCCAGCATTTT. Translating it yields CASSLRTGGNQPQHF.

The DNA of the CDR3 is TGTGCCAGCAGGGCCGGAGCGGGGGGTGAAGCTTTCTTT. The encoded protein is CASRAGAGGEAFF. This chain links TRBV28 with TRBJ1-1, with D possibly matching TRBD1 (5 bases). The germline CDR1 and CDR2 sequences are MDHEN and SYDVKM. This CDR3 comprises 13 residues. Trimming cost V 6 bases and J 7 bases, with 15 bases left between them.

J is TRBJ2-3 and V is TRBV27; weak D call: TRBD1 (7 bases). Trimming removed 7 bases from V and 7 bases from J, with 18 bases in between. The CDR3 consists of 14 residues. The germline gives CDR1 MNHEY, CDR2 SMNVEV (reference sequence). The CDR3 nucleotides read TGTGCCAGCATGCCCAGGGGGGCTTTTAATACGCAGTATTTT. Translation: CASMPRGAFNTQYF.

This sequence joins TRBV5-4 and TRBJ1-1; maybe TRBD1 (6 bases). With 5 bases removed from V and 1 base from J, the gap between germline ends came to 12 bases. The CDR3 contains 14 residues. CDR1 SGHNT and CDR2 YYREEE come from the germline V gene (reference sequence). CDR3 amino acids: CASRYMDRNTEAFF. The CDR3 DNA reads TGTGCCAGCAGATATATGGACAGGAACACTGAAGCTTTCTTT.

This rearrangement joins TRBV20-1 to TRBJ1-1; D gene ambiguous. Germline values: CDR1 DFQATT, CDR2 SNEGSKA (reference sequence). Between the trimmed V and J ends, which lost 6 bases and 11 bases, there was a span of 13 bases. The CDR3 spans 10 residues. In DNA, the CDR3 is TGCAGTGCCAATCTACCCGTGGCTTTCTTT. Protein: CSANLPVAFF.

The rearrangement joins TRBV7-9 to TRBJ2-1; 9 bases match TRBD1. V shed 5 bases, J shed 4 bases, and the junction held 9 bases outside the gene matches. CDR3 length equals 16 residues. Germline V CDR1 and CDR2: SEHNR, FQNEAQ (reference sequence). The CDR3 sequence is CASSRLQGAVYNEQFF. CDR3 bases: TGTGCCAGCAGCCGGCTACAGGGGGCGGTTTACAATGAGCAGTTCTTC. Full variable domain (missing parts from reference TRBV7-9 and TRBJ2-1): DTGVSQNPRHKITKRGQNVTFRCDPISEHNRLYWYRQTLGQGPEFLTYFQNEAQLEKSRLLSDRFSAERPKGSFSTLEIQRTEQGDSAMYLCASSRLQGAVYNEQFFGPGTRLTVL.

The V gene is TRBV10-1, the J gene TRBJ2-1, with TRBD2 as a possible D gene (6 bases). Trimming stripped 0 bases from V and 3 bases from J, with 9 bases between. Germline V CDR1 and CDR2: WNHNN, SYGVQD (reference sequence). This CDR3 comprises 15 residues. The CDR3 here is CASSESPAGYNEQFF. The CDR3 region has the DNA TGCGCCAGCAGTGAGTCGCCAGCGGGCTACAATGAGCAGTTCTTC.

V is TRBV11-3 and J is TRBJ2-2, with D perhaps matching TRBD2 (6 bases). The CDR3 covers 16 residues. CDR1 SGHNT and CDR2 YENEEA come from the germline V gene. Trimming removed 3 bases from V and 0 bases from J, with 11 bases in between. The CDR3 region has the DNA TGTGCCAGCAGCTTGGGACTCACCGCGAACACCGGGGAGCTGTTTTTT. Translated, it gives CASSLGLTANTGELFF.

This chain uses TRBV7-9 with TRBJ2-7; 7 nucleotides agree with TRBD2. The CDR3 loop spans 13 amino acids. Germline CDR1 reads SEHNR; CDR2 reads FQNEAQ (reference sequence). V was clipped by 10 bases and J by 2 bases; unmatched bases: 8. The DNA of the CDR3 is TGTGCCATTGGGTCTCGGGGGGCCTACGAGCAGTACTTC. This translates into CAIGSRGAYEQYF.

The chain combines TRBV3-1 (or the pseudogene TRBV3-2) with TRBJ1-5; D remains unclear. The CDR3 is 15 residues long. Germline lookup yields CDR1 LGHDT and CDR2 YNNKEL (reference sequence). V lost 2 bases to trimming and J lost 1 base, with 9 bases between them. This chain's CDR3 is CASSQTHGSNQPQHF. Written as DNA, the CDR3 is TGTGCCAGCAGCCAAACGCACGGGAGCAATCAGCCCCAGCATTTT.

This clone was seen once. The V call is TRBV6-5, the J call TRBJ2-7; D perhaps matches TRBD2 (5 bases). CDR3 length equals 15 residues. Germline loops: CDR1 MNHEY, CDR2 SVGAGI. V shed 0 bases and J shed 7 bases, with 16 bases lying between them. CDR3 residues: CASSYSPSSGREQYF. CDR3 nucleotides: TGTGCCAGCAGTTACTCCCCAAGTTCGGGAAGGGAGCAGTACTTC.

Concerning this clone: The sample has other DNA sequences that encode this CDR3 too. This chain links TRBV12-3 or TRBV12-4 with TRBJ2-7, with D unclear. This CDR3 is built from 11 residues. V dropped 4 bases and J dropped 4 bases, with 5 bases sitting between them. The CDR3 coding sequence is TGTGCCAGCAGTTCGTCGTACGAGCAGTACTTC. This sequence encodes CASSSSYEQYF.

This clone came up once. In DNA, the CDR3 is TGTGCCAGCAGCTTAGTAGTCGCGGATAACTATGGCTACACCTTC. This codes for CASSLVVADNYGYTF. This rearrangement joins TRBV7-8 to TRBJ1-2; D is unresolved. CDR1 SGHVS and CDR2 FQNEAQ come from the germline V gene. This CDR3 has 15 residues. V lost 1 base, J lost 1 base, and 10 bases lay in between.

The chain uses TRBV9 and TRBJ1-2; D may be TRBD1 (6 bases). This CDR3 comprises 12 residues. Trimming took 3 bases from V and 8 from J, leaving 11 bases between them. The germline CDR1 and CDR2 sequences are SGDLS and YYNGEE. The CDR3 DNA reads as TGTGCCAGCAGCGATTATACAGGGGGCTACACCTTC. Protein: CASSDYTGGYTF.

This clone was observed once. The chain has TRBV5-5 and TRBJ1-2; tentative D call: TRBD1 (5 bases). Trimming took 1 base from V and 3 from J, leaving 13 bases between them. The CDR3 contains 15 residues. The germline V gene has CDR1 SGHKS and CDR2 YYEKEE (reference sequence). The chain's CDR3 is CASSLRDPGDYGYTF. Here the CDR3 DNA reads TGTGCCAGCAGCTTGCGGGACCCGGGGGACTATGGCTACACCTTC.

The genes are TRBV29-1 and TRBJ1-2; D uncertain. The CDR3 covers 12 residues. Germline lookup yields CDR1 SQVTM and CDR2 ANQGSEA. Trimming left V 4 bases short and J 1 base short, with 7 bases between. CDR3 residues: CSVGLDNYGYTF. CDR3 bases: TGCAGCGTTGGTTTAGATAACTATGGCTACACCTTC.

The genes are TRBV5-6 and TRBJ2-2; perhaps TRBD2 as D (7 bases). The CDR3 is made up of 13 amino acids. Deletions cut 4 bases from V and 6 bases from J, with 10 bases between. In germline, CDR1 is SGHDT, CDR2 YYEEEE. CDR3 in DNA: TGTGCCAGCAGCCCGGGGGGCTCCGGGGAGCTGTTTTTT. Protein product: CASSPGGSGELFF.

This chain joins TRBV6-4 and TRBJ2-3, with 9 bases that match TRBD1. The CDR3 has 14 amino acids. Germline CDR1 and CDR2: MRHNA and SNTAGT. V gave up 6 bases and J gave up 3 bases; unmatched junction bases: 4. The CDR3 spells CASRRTGETDTQYF. Here the CDR3 DNA reads TGTGCCAGCAGAAGGACAGGGGAGACAGATACGCAGTATTTT.

This chain connects TRBV27 to TRBJ1-6, with 7 bases matching TRBD1. The CDR3 is made up of 16 amino acids. Trimming took 2 bases from V and 4 from J; bases not matched to a gene: 5. In germline, CDR1 is MNHEY, CDR2 SMNVEV (reference sequence). The CDR3 is CASSLVEGAYNSPLHF. The CDR3 DNA reads as TGTGCCAGCAGTTTAGTTGAGGGGGCTTATAATTCACCCCTCCACTTT.

This chain connects TRBV6-1 to TRBJ2-7; D is perhaps TRBD1 (6 bases). Germline V CDR1 and CDR2: MNHNS, SASEGT. The CDR3 is made up of 15 amino acids. The V gene lost 2 bases and the J gene lost 3 bases, with 14 bases spanning the gap. Written as DNA, the CDR3 is TGTGCCAGCAGTGAAATAGACCAGGGGTTCTACGAGCAGTACTTC. Protein sequence: CASSEIDQGFYEQYF.

This chain links TRBV4-2 with TRBJ1-5; TRBD1 is a possible D gene (6 bases). V was trimmed by 0 bases and J by 7 bases, leaving 13 bases between them. This CDR3 is 15 amino acids long. Germline assignment: CDR1 LGHNA and CDR2 YNFKEQ. The CDR3 protein is CASSQDTGNGQPQHF. CDR3 bases: TGTGCCAGCAGCCAAGATACAGGGAACGGCCAGCCCCAGCATTTT.

The CDR3 sequence is CASSPSGGNTIYF. The CDR3 bases are TGTGCCAGCAGCCCGAGTGGTGGAAACACCATATATTTT. The V call is TRBV6-2 or TRBV6-3, the J call TRBJ1-3, with D uncertain. Trimming stripped 6 bases from V and 3 bases from J, with 9 bases between. The CDR3 length is 13 residues. Germline V gives CDR1 MNHEY, CDR2 SVGEGT.